The 15 T cell receptor beta chains below come from one sample, sequenced in a study of blood T cell repertoires in COVID-19. Assay used: immunoSEQ multiplex PCR; TCRdb lists only in-frame clones, some missing. The data show about 200,000 clones, 84% seen once. Sequencing used peripheral blood. These TCRs come from a human donor in a cohort sampled during active COVID-19.

The chain has TRBV19 and TRBJ1-3; a weak D match, TRBD1 (5 bases). The ends were cut back, 3 bases at V and 3 bases at J, with 9 bases in the middle. CDR3 size: 14 residues. Germline assignment: CDR1 LNHDA and CDR2 SQIVND (reference sequence). CDR3 in amino acids: CASSMTEFGNTIYF. The CDR3 DNA reads TGTGCCAGTAGTATGACAGAGTTTGGAAACACCATATATTTT.

The genes are TRBV28 and TRBJ2-1; 14 bases align to TRBD2. CDR3 length: 21 residues. The junction had 17 bases not matched to a gene; V was cut back by 6 bases and J by 1 base. Germline V lookup: CDR1 MDHEN, CDR2 SYDVKM. CDR3 DNA sequence: TGTGCCAGCAGCCACATACAGGGACTAGCGGGAGAGATGTATTCCTACAATGAGCAGTTCTTC. This codes for CASSHIQGLAGEMYSYNEQFF.

V gene TRBV27 combines with J gene TRBJ2-1, with 11 bases matching TRBD2. In germline, CDR1 is MNHEY, CDR2 SMNVEV (reference sequence). CDR3 length: 16 amino acids. The V and J ends lost 4 bases and 3 bases, in that order; junction bases with no gene match: 5. CDR3 sequence: CASSSVAGGLYNEQFF. The CDR3 DNA is TGTGCCAGCAGTTCAGTAGCGGGAGGGCTCTACAATGAGCAGTTCTTC.

The DNA of the CDR3 is TGTGCCAGCAGACTACACAACACCGGGGAGCTGTTTTTT. It translates to CASRLHNTGELFF. The gene calls are TRBV6-5 and TRBJ2-2, with D uncertain. Deletions cut 6 bases from V and 2 bases from J, with 7 bases between. The CDR3 runs to 13 residues. Germline loops: CDR1 MNHEY, CDR2 SVGAGI.

The chain combines TRBV6-6 with TRBJ2-3; 7 positions match TRBD1. Looked up from germline, CDR1 is MNHNY and CDR2 is SVGAGI (reference sequence). The V segment lost 1 base and the J segment 2 bases; nucleotides outside the gene matches: 3. The CDR3 length is 15 residues. The CDR3 loop is CASSYFRGSTDTQYF. The DNA of the CDR3 is TGTGCCAGCAGTTACTTCAGGGGGTCCACAGATACGCAGTATTTT.

This sequence joins TRBV4-1 and TRBJ2-7; the match to TRBD1 covers 7 bases. The CDR3 has 15 amino acids. With V trimmed by 1 base and J by 0 bases, 3 bases remained unmatched. Germline assignment: CDR1 MGHRA and CDR2 YSYEKL. The CDR3 bases are TGCGCCAGCAGCCAAGGGTCAGGGGGCTCCTACGAGCAGTACTTC. Protein: CASSQGSGGSYEQYF.

The chain combines TRBV28 with TRBJ1-5; D is perhaps TRBD1 (5 bases). Trimming shortened V by 3 bases and J by 7 bases, and 10 bases separated the two germline ends. CDR3 length: 13 residues. Germline V gives CDR1 MDHEN, CDR2 SYDVKM. The chain's CDR3 is CASSLSSGQPQHF. The DNA of the CDR3 is TGTGCCAGCAGTTTGTCCTCAGGGCAGCCCCAGCATTTT.

The gene calls are TRBV19 and TRBJ2-3; 14 nucleotides match TRBD2. Germline CDR1 reads LNHDA; CDR2 reads SQIVND (reference sequence). This CDR3 has 16 residues. V shed 4 bases and J 5 bases; nucleotides not matched to a gene: 5. The CDR3 sequence: CASSRPGLAGVDTQYF. The CDR3 coding sequence is TGTGCCAGTAGTAGACCGGGACTAGCGGGAGTAGATACGCAGTATTTT.

The chain uses TRBV4-1 and TRBJ1-5; 8 bases map to TRBD1. The CDR3 runs 17 residues. The V and J ends lost 3 bases and 1 base, in that order; junction bases with no gene match: 8. Germline values: CDR1 MGHRA, CDR2 YSYEKL. Here the CDR3 reads CASSQPANRGSNQPQHF. The CDR3 DNA sequence: TGCGCCAGCAGCCAGCCCGCTAACAGGGGGAGCAATCAGCCCCAGCATTTT.

The J gene is TRBJ1-1, the V gene TRBV27; 7 bases align to TRBD1. Germline values: CDR1 MNHEY, CDR2 SMNVEV (reference sequence). V shed 5 bases, J shed 8 bases, and the junction held 8 bases outside the gene matches. The CDR3 runs to 13 residues. The CDR3 DNA reads as TGTGCCAGCAGTATATACCGGGACAGCGAAGCTTTCTTT. Amino acid sequence: CASSIYRDSEAFF.

This clone has only one observation. The chain joins TRBV5-1 to TRBJ2-1; the D is unclear. The germline V gene has CDR1 SGHRS and CDR2 YFSETQ. CDR3 size: 14 residues. V was clipped by 4 bases and J by 8 bases, with 16 bases between them. CDR3 in DNA: TGCGCCAGCAGCCCCTTAAACCGGAGCGATGAGCAGTTCTTC. This encodes CASSPLNRSDEQFF.

The chain couples TRBV30 to TRBJ1-5; TRBD1 aligns across 10 bases. CDR1 GTSNPN and CDR2 SVGIG come from the germline V gene (reference sequence). The CDR3 has 16 residues. Trimming at V came to 3 bases and at J to 0 bases, leaving 5 bases not matched to a gene. CDR3 sequence (DNA): TGTGCCTGGAGCGGGGACAGGGGAAGTAGCAATCAGCCCCAGCATTTT. It translates to CAWSGDRGSSNQPQHF. Together with reference TRBV30 and TRBJ1-5, the CDR3 gives the full variable domain: SQTIHQWPATLVQPVGSPLSLECTVEGTSNPNLYWYRQAAGRGLQLLFYSVGIGQISSEVPQNLSASRPQDRQFILSSKKLLLSDSGFYLCAWSGDRGSSNQPQHFGDGTRLSIL.

This clone was observed a few times. The chain employs TRBV7-9 and TRBJ1-3; D uncertain. The V end was cut by 5 bases, the J end by 3 bases, with 14 bases between. Germline values: CDR1 SEHNR, CDR2 FQNEAQ (reference sequence). The CDR3 totals 15 residues. CDR3: CASSPGGKSGNTIYF. CDR3 sequence (DNA): TGTGCCAGCAGCCCCGGTGGTAAGAGTGGAAACACCATATATTTT. The full variable domain, completed using reference TRBV7-9 and TRBJ1-3, is DTGVSQNPRHKITKRGQNVTFRCDPISEHNRLYWYRQTLGQGPEFLTYFQNEAQLEKSRLLSDRFSAERPKGSFSTLEIQRTEQGDSAMYLCASSPGGKSGNTIYFGEGSWLTVV.

This clone was picked up one time. This chain links TRBV19 with TRBJ2-5; no firm D call. Germline loops: CDR1 LNHDA, CDR2 SQIVND (reference sequence). The V end lost 5 bases, the J end lost 1 base, and 8 bases lay between the germline ends. The CDR3 sequence is 13 residues long. The CDR3 DNA reads TGTGCCAGTAGTTCCCAGGCCCAAGAGACCCAGTACTTC. Amino acid sequence: CASSSQAQETQYF. The entire variable domain, with the rest obtained from reference TRBV19 and TRBJ2-5, is as follows: DGGITQSPKYLFRKEGQNVTLSCEQNLNHDAMYWYRQDPGQGLRLIYYSQIVNDFQKGDIAEGYSVSREKKESFPLTVTSAQKNPTAFYLCASSSQAQETQYFGPGTRLLVL.

This chain connects TRBV5-1 to TRBJ2-3; TRBD2 aligns across 9 bases. The V gene's germline CDR1 is SGHRS and CDR2 YFSETQ. The V gene end was trimmed by 2 bases and the J gene end by 0 bases; junction bases not matched to a gene: 16. CDR3 length equals 20 residues. The CDR3 DNA follows: TGCGCCAGCAGCTTCCTGGTAGTGGGTAGCGGGAGCTCTAGCACAGATACGCAGTATTTT. Amino acids: CASSFLVVGSGSSSTDTQYF.